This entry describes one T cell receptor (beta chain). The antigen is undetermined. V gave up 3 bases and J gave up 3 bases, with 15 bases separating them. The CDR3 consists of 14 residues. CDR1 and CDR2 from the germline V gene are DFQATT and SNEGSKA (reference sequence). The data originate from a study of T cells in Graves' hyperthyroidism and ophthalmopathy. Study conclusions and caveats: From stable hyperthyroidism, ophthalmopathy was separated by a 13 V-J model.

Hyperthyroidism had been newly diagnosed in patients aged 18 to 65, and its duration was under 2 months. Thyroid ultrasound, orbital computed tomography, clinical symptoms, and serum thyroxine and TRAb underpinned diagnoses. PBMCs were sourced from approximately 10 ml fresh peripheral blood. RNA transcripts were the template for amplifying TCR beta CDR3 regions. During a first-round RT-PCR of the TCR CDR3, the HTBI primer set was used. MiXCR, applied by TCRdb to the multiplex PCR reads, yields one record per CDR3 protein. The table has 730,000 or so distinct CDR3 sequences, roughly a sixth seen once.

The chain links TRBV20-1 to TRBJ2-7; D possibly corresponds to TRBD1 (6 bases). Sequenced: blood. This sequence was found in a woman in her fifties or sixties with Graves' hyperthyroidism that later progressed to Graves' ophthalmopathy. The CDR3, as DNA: TGCAGTGCTAGGCCCTGGACAGACAGCTACGAGCAGTACTTC. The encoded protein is CSARPWTDSYEQYF.